Listed here is a single TCR beta chain. The antigen is not known. This entry belongs to a study of identical twins. Study outcomes and limitations: Among beta out-of-frame sequences, excess sharing between twins appeared weaker.

TCRdb reprocessed the 5' RACE reads via MiXCR and lists one record per CDR3 protein. The table includes 500,000 to 700,000 distinct CDR3 sequences, 7% to 7.5% detected once. Germline loops: CDR1 MDHEN, CDR2 SYDVKM. This CDR3 has 13 residues. V was trimmed by 7 bases and J by 5 bases, leaving 11 bases between them. These same records also appear under a second study, on yellow fever vaccine responses in identical twins.

The sequence derives from a woman between 18 and 30 years old in good health. V gene TRBV28 combines with J gene TRBJ2-2; no firm D call. The source material was PBMCs. The CDR3 bases are TGTGCCAGCACCATGGGGAATACCGGGGAGCTGTTTTTT. Translating it yields CASTMGNTGELFF.